This T cell receptor (beta chain) was found in a study of cytomegalovirus exposure and HLA in healthy donors. Germline-derived CDR1 and CDR2 are SGHAT and FQNNGV. This CDR3 contains 16 residues. Trimming cost V 5 bases and J 2 bases; bases outside gene matches: 8. Regarding the study as a whole: The investigators catalogued 150 to 200 TCR beta chains as cytomegalovirus-associated.

60 Vbeta and 13 Jbeta primers were used in PCR. Clones were sequenced by immunoSEQ multiplex PCR, and TCRdb holds only the in-frame ones, with some missing. The repertoire includes tens of thousands of clones, around three quarters of them detected once, and around 4.3% sits in the top ten. About this clone: As yet, its antigen is unknown.

The specimen sequenced was PBMCs. The chain has TRBV11-2 and TRBJ2-7; TRBD2 matches at 11 bases. The receptor's source is a woman between 40 and 50 years old in good health and CMV-seropositive. Here the CDR3 reads CASSPSGLAEAYEQYF. Here the CDR3 DNA reads TGTGCCAGCAGCCCATCGGGACTAGCGGAAGCCTACGAGCAGTACTTC.